The present T cell receptor (beta chain) was sequenced within a study of cytomegalovirus exposure and HLA in healthy donors. The study, taken as a whole, reports: The tendency of first-cohort TCR clusters to co-occur in the 120 validation repertoires was the finding of a later analysis. The listing of roughly 160 TCR beta chains classed them as cytomegalovirus-associated. Specificity of a few CMV-associated chains for CMV antigens was verified in vitro.

CDR1 LNHNV and CDR2 YYDKDF come from the germline V gene (reference sequence). Unmatched junction bases numbered 3, after V lost 3 bases and J lost 6 bases. This CDR3 is built from 13 residues. A roughly 120-subject validation cohort, separate from the roughly 670-subject first cohort, supplied the donors. Only in-frame clones appear in the TCRdb table, and some are missing; sequencing was by immunoSEQ multiplex PCR. This sample has about 65,000 clones, with under 95% found just once. Concerning this clone: Its target is unknown.

Sequenced: PBMCs. This chain links TRBV15 with TRBJ1-2, with 8 nucleotides matching TRBD1. The sequence was collected from a woman aged 18-29 years in good health and CMV-seronegative. For the CDR3, the DNA is TGTGCCACCAGCAGGGACAGGGAGCATGGCTACACCTTC. Its translation: CATSRDREHGYTF.